A single sample gave rise to the 9 T cell receptor beta chains below, sequenced in a study of regulatory T cells in long-lasting Graves disease. The authors built TCR beta libraries using iRepertoire HTBI primers and Arm-PCR of CDR3 regions. TCRdb processed the multiplex PCR reads anew with MiXCR; each CDR3 protein has one entry. The data contain roughly 350,000 distinct CDR3 sequences, 15% to 20% of them singletons. Time point described: newly diagnosed GD, antithyroid drugs for less than 3 months. PBMC RNA served as the TCR library source. This same sample was also part of a study on T cells in Graves' hyperthyroidism and ophthalmopathy.

The material sequenced was peripheral blood mononuclear cells (PBMCs), taken at new diagnosis, from a patient treated with antithyroid drugs. Source of these receptors: a woman aged 18-30 years with Graves disease.

At least ten counts were recorded for this clonotype. The chain links TRBV3-1 to TRBJ1-2, with a possible D match to TRBD1 (6 bases). This CDR3 is 17 amino acids long. Germline assignment: CDR1 LGHDT and CDR2 YNNKEL (reference sequence). Deletions cut 3 bases from V and 6 bases from J, with 23 bases between. The CDR3 DNA reads TGTGCCAGCAGCCACAACCCGCACAGGGCGGTAAAAAATGGCTACACCTTC. Protein: CASSHNPHRAVKNGYTF.

The CDR3 loop reads CAIVVLAGGPHNEQFF. In DNA form, the CDR3 reads TGTGCCATCGTGGTTTTAGCGGGAGGCCCTCACAATGAGCAGTTCTTC. V is TRBV10-3 and J is TRBJ2-1; TRBD2 matches 10 bases. The V gene end was trimmed by 8 bases and the J gene end by 5 bases; junction bases not matched to a gene: 12. The CDR3 consists of 16 residues. CDR1 and CDR2 from the germline V gene are ENHRY and SYGVKD.

The chain joins TRBV6-2 or TRBV6-3 to TRBJ2-2; 10 bases fit TRBD2. The trim removed 8 bases at V and 7 bases at J, leaving 7 bases unmatched. The CDR3 runs 14 residues. Looked up from germline, CDR1 is MNHEY and CDR2 is SVGEGT. The CDR3 protein is CASFSGGQGGELFF. The CDR3 nucleotides read TGTGCCAGCTTTAGCGGGGGGCAGGGCGGGGAGCTGTTTTTT.

This clonotype occurred many times. The J gene is TRBJ1-2, the V gene TRBV3-1, with D unclear. V dropped 4 bases and J dropped 0 bases, with 15 bases sitting between them. The CDR3 runs to 16 residues. Germline CDR1 is LGHDT and CDR2 is YNNKEL (reference sequence). This chain's CDR3 is CASSPPLPTANYGYTF. CDR3 coding DNA: TGTGCCAGCAGCCCTCCCCTGCCCACAGCTAACTATGGCTACACCTTC.

V is TRBV27 and J is TRBJ1-5; perhaps TRBD1 as D (6 bases). There are 15 residues in the CDR3. Trimming pared 3 bases from V and 0 bases from J, leaving 9 bases between. Per the germline V gene, CDR1 is MNHEY and CDR2 is SMNVEV (reference sequence). In DNA, the CDR3 is TGTGCCAGCAGTTTCGGGGGGCTTAGCAATCAGCCCCAGCATTTT. Translation: CASSFGGLSNQPQHF.

This clonotype has a handful of counts. The chain couples TRBV12-3 or TRBV12-4 to TRBJ1-3; D is uncertain. The CDR3 consists of 13 residues. V lost 7 bases and J lost 1, with 8 bases in between. DNA for the CDR3: TGTGCCAGCAATCCACGGTCTGGAAACACCATATATTTT. As protein: CASNPRSGNTIYF.

In this sample, this clonotype turned up many times. The chain carries TRBV9 and TRBJ2-7, with 12 positions matching TRBD2. Unmatched junction bases numbered 7, after V lost 5 bases and J lost 4 bases. Per the germline V gene, CDR1 is SGDLS and CDR2 is YYNGEE. CDR3 size: 15 residues. The CDR3 DNA reads TGTGCCAGCAGTCAAAACGGACTAGCGGGGTACGAGCAGTACTTC. Protein product: CASSQNGLAGYEQYF.

Many counts were recorded for this clonotype. The chain uses TRBV27 and TRBJ2-1; 12 nucleotides match TRBD2. The germline CDR1 and CDR2 sequences are MNHEY and SMNVEV (reference sequence). The junction had 8 bases not matched to a gene; V was cut back by 3 bases and J by 2 bases. The CDR3 extends over 18 amino acids. The CDR3 bases are TGTGCCAGCAGTTTCTGGACTAGCGGGATTTTCCCCTACAATGAGCAGTTCTTC. This gives the protein CASSFWTSGIFPYNEQFF.

This clonotype was counted ten times or more. V usage is TRBV28 and J usage is TRBJ1-2, with a tentative D call TRBD1 (5 bases). CDR1 is MDHEN, CDR2 SYDVKM, per germline. This CDR3 is built from 13 residues. V was cut by 9 bases and J by 7 bases, with 18 bases left in between. In nucleotides, the CDR3 is TGTGCCAGTACAACCGGGGGGTATGGTGGCTACACCTTC. This gives the protein CASTTGGYGGYTF.